The sample holds a few counts of the clone carrying this T cell receptor beta chain. Its antigen is still unknown. The record originates from a study of T cells in Graves' hyperthyroidism and ophthalmopathy. Subjects aged 18 to 65 presented with newly diagnosed hyperthyroidism of less than 2 months' duration. The authors obtained PBMCs from 7.5 to 10 ml of fresh peripheral blood. CDR3 length equals 15 residues. The V and J ends lost 1 base and 6 bases, in that order; junction bases with no gene match: 10. Germline lookup yields CDR1 DFQATT and CDR2 SNEGSKA (reference sequence). Regarding the study as a whole: Most clonotypes that expanded in the thyroid above 0.001 also showed up in blood. Separation of ophthalmopathy from stable hyperthyroidism was achieved by a 13 V-J model.

Amplification of TCR beta CDR3 regions used RNA as the template. An initial round of RT-PCR targeting the TCR CDR3 relied on the HTBI primer set. TCRdb processed the multiplex PCR reads anew with MiXCR; each CDR3 protein has one entry. The top ten hold less than 85% of the sample, which has approximately 400,000 distinct CDR3 sequences, more than 20% seen once. The gene calls are TRBV20-1 and TRBJ2-7; 9 bases map to TRBD1. The TCR originated in a middle-aged man with Graves' hyperthyroidism. The sample taken for sequencing was blood. CDR3 nucleotides: TGCAGTGCTAGAGGGGAGGACAGGGGCTTCGGCGAGCAGTACTTC. Residues: CSARGEDRGFGEQYF.